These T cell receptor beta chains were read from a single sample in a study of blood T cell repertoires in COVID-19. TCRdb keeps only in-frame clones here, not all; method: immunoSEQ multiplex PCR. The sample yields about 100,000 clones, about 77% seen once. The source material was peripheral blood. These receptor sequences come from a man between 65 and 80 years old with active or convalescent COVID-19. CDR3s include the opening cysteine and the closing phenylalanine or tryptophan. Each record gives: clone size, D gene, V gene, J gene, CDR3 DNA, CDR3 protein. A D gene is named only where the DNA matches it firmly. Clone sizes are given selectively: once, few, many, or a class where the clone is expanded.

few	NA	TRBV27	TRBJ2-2	TGTGCCAGCAGTCCAGGCCCTCCCGGGGAGCTGTTTTTT	CASSPGPPGELFF
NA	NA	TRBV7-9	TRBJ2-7	TGTGCCAGCAGCTTCCGGACGGGAACCTACGAGCAGTACTTC	CASSFRTGTYEQYF
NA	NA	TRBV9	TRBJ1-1	TGTGCCAGCAGCGTAGCATTGAACACTGAAGCTTTCTTT	CASSVALNTEAFF
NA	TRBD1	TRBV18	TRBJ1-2	TGTGCCAGCTCACCCGGACAGGGATTTGGCGGCTACACCTTC	CASSPGQGFGGYTF
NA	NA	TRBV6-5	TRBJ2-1	TGTGCCAGCAGTTACTTGGGAGTTCAGGGGTACAATGAGCAGTTCTTC	CASSYLGVQGYNEQFF
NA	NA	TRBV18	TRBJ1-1	TGTGCCAGCTCGCCGGGACTGATAATGAACACTGAAGCTTTCTTT	CASSPGLIMNTEAFF
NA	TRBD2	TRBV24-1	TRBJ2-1	TGTGCCACCCGTAGTGGGCTAGCGGGAGCCAACGACTACAATGAGCAGTTCTTC	CATRSGLAGANDYNEQFF
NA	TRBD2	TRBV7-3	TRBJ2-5	TGTGCCAGCAGCTCGGGACTACGCGAAGAGACCCAGTACTTC	CASSSGLREETQYF
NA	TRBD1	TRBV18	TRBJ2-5	TGTGCCAGCTCACCGGGACAGAAAGAGACCCAGTACTTC	CASSPGQKETQYF
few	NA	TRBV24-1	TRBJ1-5	TGTGCCACCAGTGATCCTAGGGAGGCCAATCAGCCCCAGCATTTT	CATSDPREANQPQHF
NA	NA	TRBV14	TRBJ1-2	TGTGCCAGCAGCCAAGATGACAGCCCCTATGGCTACACCTTC	CASSQDDSPYGYTF
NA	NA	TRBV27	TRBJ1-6	TGTGCCAGCAGTTCCCGAACAGTACTTGAACGGTCACCCCTCCACTTT	CASSSRTVLERSPLHF
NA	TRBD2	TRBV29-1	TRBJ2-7	TGCAGCGTTAACCTAGCGGGAGTGTACGAGCAGTACTTC	CSVNLAGVYEQYF
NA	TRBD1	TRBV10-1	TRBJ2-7	TGCGCCAGCGGGACAGGGGGATTGACCTACGAGCAGTACTTC	CASGTGGLTYEQYF
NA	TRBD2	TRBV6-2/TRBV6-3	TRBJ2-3	TGTGCCAGCAGTTACACCCCCACGCGGGGGAGCACAGATACGCAGTATTTT	CASSYTPTRGSTDTQYF
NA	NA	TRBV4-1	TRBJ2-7	TGCGCCAGCAGCCAAGGCTACAGCTTTCGACAAAGCGAGCAGTACTTC	CASSQGYSFRQSEQYF
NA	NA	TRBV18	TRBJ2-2	TGTGCCAGCTCAGGGAGCACCGGGGAGCTGTTTTTT	CASSGSTGELFF
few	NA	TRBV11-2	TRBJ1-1	TGTGCCAGCAGCCGGGTGGGGGGGCGTCGAACTGAAGCTTTCTTT	CASSRVGGRRTEAFF
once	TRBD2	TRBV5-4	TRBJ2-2	TGTGCCAGCAGCTTGGGTAGCGGGGGGACCGGGGAGCTGTTTTTT	CASSLGSGGTGELFF
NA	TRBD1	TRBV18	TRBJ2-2	TGTGCCAGCTCACCAAGGACAGGGGGCGCGAACACCGGGGAGCTGTTTTTT	CASSPRTGGANTGELFF
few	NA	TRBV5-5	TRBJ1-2	TGTGCCAGCAGCTTGGGAAGAGGGCGAACTAACTATGGCTACACCTTC	CASSLGRGRTNYGYTF
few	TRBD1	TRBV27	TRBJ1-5	TGTGCCAGCAGCTCCAGGGGGGAGGACAATCAGCCCCAGCATTTT	CASSSRGEDNQPQHF
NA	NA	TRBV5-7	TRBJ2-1	TGTGCCAGCAGCTACGACAGACGCTCCTACAATGAGCAGTTCTTC	CASSYDRRSYNEQFF
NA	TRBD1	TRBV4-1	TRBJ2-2	TGCGCCAGCAGCCCTCAGGGGGACGGGGAGCTGTTTTTT	CASSPQGDGELFF
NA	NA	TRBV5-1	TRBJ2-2	TGCGCCAGCAGCTTGGCCTGGGCAGCCGGGGAGCTGTTTTTT	CASSLAWAAGELFF
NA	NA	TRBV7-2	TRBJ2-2	TGTGCCAGCAGCTCCGGACAGTCGAACACCGGGGAGCTGTTTTTT	CASSSGQSNTGELFF
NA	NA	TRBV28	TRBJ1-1	TGTGCCAGCAGTTCTTTGGGGGGTGAAGCTTTCTTT	CASSSLGGEAFF
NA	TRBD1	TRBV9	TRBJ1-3	TGTGCCAGCTCACCGGGACAGGGCGCAAACACCATATATTTT	CASSPGQGANTIYF
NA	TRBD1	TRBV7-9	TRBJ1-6	TGTGCCAGCAGCTTAGCGCCGACAGGGGTAAATTCACCCCTCCACTTT	CASSLAPTGVNSPLHF
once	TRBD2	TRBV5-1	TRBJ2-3	TGCGCCAGCAGCTTGGGTAGCGGGGGCCGCACAGATACGCAGTATTTT	CASSLGSGGRTDTQYF
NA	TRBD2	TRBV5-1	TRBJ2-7	TGCGCCAGCAGCCATTCACGGGGGGGACAAACCTACGAGCAGTACTTC	CASSHSRGGQTYEQYF
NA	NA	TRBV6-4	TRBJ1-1	TGTGCCAGCAGTGAAGAGGGAGGTTTCATGAACACTGAAGCTTTCTTT	CASSEEGGFMNTEAFF
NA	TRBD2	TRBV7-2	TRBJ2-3	TGTGCCAGCAGCTTAAGCGGGGGGGCCGGAGGCACAGATACGCAGTATTTT	CASSLSGGAGGTDTQYF
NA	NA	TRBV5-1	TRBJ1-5	TGCGCCAGCAGCTTGGTCAGGGTATTTTCGTATAGCAATCAGCCCCAGCATTTT	CASSLVRVFSYSNQPQHF
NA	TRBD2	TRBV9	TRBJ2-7	TGTGCCAGCAGCCCAACTAGCGGGAGCGCCTACGAGCAGTACTTC	CASSPTSGSAYEQYF
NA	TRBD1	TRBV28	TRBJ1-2	TGTGCCACCCTGGTCTCGGGACAGGGGGCTTATGGCTACACCTTC	CATLVSGQGAYGYTF
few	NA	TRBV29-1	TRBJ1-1	TGCAGCGTTGACCAGGGAGGGGATGAAGCTTTCTTT	CSVDQGGDEAFF
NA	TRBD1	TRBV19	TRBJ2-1	TGTGCCAGTTCGACAGGGCTTGGCAATGAGCAGTTCTTC	CASSTGLGNEQFF
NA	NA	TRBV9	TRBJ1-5	TGTGCCAGCAGCAAACAGGGAGACAATCAGCCCCAGCATTTT	CASSKQGDNQPQHF
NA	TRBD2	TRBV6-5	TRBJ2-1	TGTGCCAGCTGTAGCGGGAGCTCCTACAATGAGCAGTTCTTC	CASCSGSSYNEQFF
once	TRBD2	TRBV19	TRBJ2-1	TGTGCCAGTAGTATATCGCTAGCGGGAATCGGTGAGCAGTTCTTC	CASSISLAGIGEQFF
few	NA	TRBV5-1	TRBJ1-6	TGCGCCAGCAGCTTGGTGGACCCCAGGGAGGGACCCCTCCACTTT	CASSLVDPREGPLHF
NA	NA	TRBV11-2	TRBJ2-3	TGTGCCAGCAGCTTAGATCTCAGTAATACGCAGTATTTT	CASSLDLSNTQYF
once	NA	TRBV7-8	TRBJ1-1	TGTGCCAGCAGCTTAGGTTATCCAGTGAACACTGAAGCTTTCTTT	CASSLGYPVNTEAFF
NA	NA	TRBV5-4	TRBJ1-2	TGTGCCAGCAGCTTTGAGTGGAGGGGTGCCGGCTACACCTTC	CASSFEWRGAGYTF
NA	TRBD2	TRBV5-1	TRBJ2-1	TGCGCCAGCAGCTTGGGGCGGGGACTAGCTAGGGATGAGCAGTTCTTC	CASSLGRGLARDEQFF
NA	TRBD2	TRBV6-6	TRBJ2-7	TGTGCCAGCTTAGTCGGGACTAGCGGGAGCTACGAGCAGTACTTC	CASLVGTSGSYEQYF
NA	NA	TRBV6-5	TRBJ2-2	TGTGCCAGCAGTTACGGGCGAAGGCAGGATGGCGGGGAGCTGTTTTTT	CASSYGRRQDGGELFF
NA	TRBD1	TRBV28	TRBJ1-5	TGTGCCAGCACCGCCGGGACAGCTAGCAATCAGCCCCAGCATTTT	CASTAGTASNQPQHF
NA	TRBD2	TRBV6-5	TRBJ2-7	TGTGCCAGCAGATCTAGCGGGGGAACCTACGAGCAGTACTTC	CASRSSGGTYEQYF
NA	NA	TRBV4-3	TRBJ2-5	TGCGCCAGCAGCCAAGATCCGGGACGGGAGTACCAAGAGACCCAGTACTTC	CASSQDPGREYQETQYF
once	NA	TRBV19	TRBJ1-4	TGTGCCAGTAGTCCGGGGACATGGGAAAAACTGTTTTTT	CASSPGTWEKLFF
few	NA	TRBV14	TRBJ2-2	TGTGCCAGCAGTCAGGTGGCCGGGGAGCTGTTTTTT	CASSQVAGELFF
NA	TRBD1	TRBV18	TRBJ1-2	TGTGCCAGCTCACCACCGGGGACAGGCCAGTATGGCTACACCTTC	CASSPPGTGQYGYTF
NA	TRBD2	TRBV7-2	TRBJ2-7	TGTGCCAGCAGCTTAGCATCGGGGGGCTCCTACGAGCAGTACTTC	CASSLASGGSYEQYF
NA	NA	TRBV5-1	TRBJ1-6	TGCGCCAGCAGCTCGGAGACTCACAATAATTCACCCCTCCACTTT	CASSSETHNNSPLHF
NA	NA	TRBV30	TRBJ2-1	TGTGCCCTCTCGAGGGATGAGCAGTTCTTC	CALSRDEQFF
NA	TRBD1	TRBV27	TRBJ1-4	TGTGCCAGCAGTAGACAGGGGACGACTAATGAAAAACTGTTTTTT	CASSRQGTTNEKLFF
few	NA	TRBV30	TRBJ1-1	TGTGCCAGGATACAGCCGAACACTGAAGCTTTCTTT	CARIQPNTEAFF
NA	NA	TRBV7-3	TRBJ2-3	TGTGCCAGCAGCCGATCAGGGGGGAGAGATACGCAGTATTTT	CASSRSGGRDTQYF